This is a list of T cell receptor beta chains from one sample in a study of CD8 T cells in ankylosing spondylitis. One entry per CDR3 protein, called by TCRdb with MiXCR from the 5' RACE reads. The sample records a few hundred thousand distinct CDR3 sequences, 6% to 8.5% being singletons. The sample comprised blood, either unsorted or a sorted T cell fraction (not recorded which). All receptors come from a male donor with ankylosing spondylitis. Both conserved end residues are part of each CDR3. A D gene is named only where the DNA matches it firmly. Part of the rows lack a size; the others show once, few, many or a class for expanded clones.

CDR3aa,CDR3nt,j_gene,d_gene,abundance,v_gene
CSARAVWKNTEAFF,TGCAGTGCTAGAGCGGTGTGGAAGAACACTGAAGCTTTCTTT,TRBJ1-1,NA,many,TRBV20-1
CASSPDRSSYNEQFF,TGTGCCAGCAGCCCCGACAGAAGCTCCTACAATGAGCAGTTCTTC,TRBJ2-1,NA,NA,TRBV6-1
CASSVSAGQETQYF,TGTGCCAGCAGCGTCTCAGCGGGGCAAGAGACCCAGTACTTC,TRBJ2-5,TRBD2,NA,TRBV9
CATITDTQYF,TGTGCCACCATCACAGATACGCAGTATTTT,TRBJ2-3,NA,once,TRBV2
CASSSRGGRNTEAFF,TGTGCCAGCAGCTCTAGAGGGGGAAGGAACACTGAAGCTTTCTTT,TRBJ1-1,NA,many,TRBV7-8
CSARALSTDTQYF,TGCAGTGCTAGAGCGCTTAGCACAGATACGCAGTATTTT,TRBJ2-3,NA,NA,TRBV20-1
CASSQDFTWGMNSPLHF,TGTGCCAGCAGCCAAGATTTCACGTGGGGGATGAATTCACCCCTCCACTTT,TRBJ1-6,NA,many,TRBV3-1
CASSEGQGVGETQYF,TGTGCCAGCAGCGAGGGACAGGGAGTCGGAGAGACCCAGTACTTC,TRBJ2-5,TRBD1,few,TRBV9
CASSLLAAGTDTQYF,TGTGCCAGCAGTTTATTAGCGGCAGGCACAGATACGCAGTATTTT,TRBJ2-3,NA,many,TRBV27
CASSFDREQETQYF,TGTGCCAGCAGCTTCGACAGGGAGCAAGAGACCCAGTACTTC,TRBJ2-5,TRBD1,many,TRBV5-4
CASSRTGRGQETQYF,TGTGCCAGCAGCCGTACCGGGAGGGGCCAAGAGACCCAGTACTTC,TRBJ2-5,TRBD2,NA,TRBV11-2
CASSQVTLAAIRNTGELFF,TGCGCCAGCAGCCAAGTAACCCTAGCGGCTATCAGGAACACCGGGGAGCTGTTTTTT,TRBJ2-2,TRBD2,many,TRBV4-1
CASSEYNGNYGYTF,TGTGCCAGCAGTGAATATAACGGAAACTATGGCTACACCTTC,TRBJ1-2,NA,many,TRBV25-1
CASRLGQGTYEQYF,TGTGCAAGTCGCTTGGGACAGGGTACCTACGAGCAGTACTTC,TRBJ2-7,NA,few,TRBV12-2
CASSQDRAEDQETQYF,TGCGCCAGCAGCCAAGATAGGGCAGAAGACCAAGAGACCCAGTACTTC,TRBJ2-5,NA,many,TRBV4-3
CATSQAGFEQYF,TGTGCCACCAGCCAGGCCGGCTTCGAGCAGTACTTC,TRBJ2-7,NA,NA,TRBV24-1
CASSGPDSEAFF,TGTGCCAGCAGCGGTCCGGACTCTGAAGCTTTCTTT,TRBJ1-1,NA,many,TRBV9
CASSHRRGDTQNYGYTF,TGCGCCAGCAGCCATCGCAGGGGGGACACCCAAAACTATGGCTACACCTTC,TRBJ1-2,TRBD1,many,TRBV4-1
CASTALHTDTQYF,TGTGCCAGCACCGCCCTCCACACAGATACGCAGTATTTT,TRBJ2-3,NA,NA,TRBV27
CSARVLAGLSNEQFF,TGCAGTGCTAGAGTACTAGCGGGATTGTCGAATGAGCAGTTCTTC,TRBJ2-1,TRBD2,few,TRBV20-1
CASSLTQGTYEQYF,TGTGCCAGCAGTTTAACACAGGGCACCTACGAGCAGTACTTC,TRBJ2-7,NA,many,TRBV28
CASSHRTSLQNTGELFF,TGTGCCAGCAGCCACCGGACTAGCCTACAGAACACCGGGGAGCTGTTTTTT,TRBJ2-2,TRBD2,many,TRBV7-6
CASSLSGKAYEQYF,TGTGCCAGCAGTTTAAGTGGGAAAGCCTACGAGCAGTACTTC,TRBJ2-7,NA,NA,TRBV27
CASSSAAHNEQFF,TGTGCCAGCAGCAGCGCGGCGCACAATGAGCAGTTCTTC,TRBJ2-1,NA,few,TRBV5-6
CASSFIRSYEQYF,TGTGCCAGCAGCTTTATTCGCTCCTACGAGCAGTACTTC,TRBJ2-7,NA,NA,TRBV5-6
CASSLAGHLHEQYF,TGCGCCAGCAGCTTGGCGGGACATCTCCACGAGCAGTACTTC,TRBJ2-7,NA,few,TRBV5-1
CASSQGQGSSYEQYF,TGTGCCAGCAGCCAAGGACAGGGAAGCTCCTACGAGCAGTACTTC,TRBJ2-7,TRBD1,many,TRBV4-2
CASSQATVYYNEQFF,TGTGCCAGCAGCCAAGCGACAGTCTACTACAATGAGCAGTTCTTC,TRBJ2-1,NA,NA,TRBV14
CSANYPVGARNTEAFF,TGCAGTGCTAACTACCCTGTTGGAGCCCGGAACACTGAAGCTTTCTTT,TRBJ1-1,NA,many,TRBV20-1
CAWGGIFTNTQYF,TGTGCCTGGGGCGGGATCTTCACAAATACGCAGTATTTT,TRBJ2-3,NA,NA,TRBV30
CARLTGGEQYF,TGTGCCAGACTAACAGGGGGCGAGCAGTACTTC,TRBJ2-7,TRBD1,NA,TRBV6-5
CASSQDKGQGNGYTF,TGTGCCAGCAGCCAAGATAAGGGACAGGGAAATGGCTACACCTTC,TRBJ1-2,TRBD1,many,TRBV14
CASSQDRYIQGATEAFF,TGTGCCAGCAGCCAAGATCGGTACATACAGGGGGCTACTGAAGCTTTCTTT,TRBJ1-1,TRBD1,many,TRBV4-2
CASSPPSTEAFF,TGCGCCAGCAGCCCTCCTTCCACTGAAGCTTTCTTT,TRBJ1-1,NA,many,TRBV5-1
CASSPVHSNQPQHF,TGTGCCAGCAGTCCCGTACATAGCAATCAGCCCCAGCATTTT,TRBJ1-5,NA,NA,TRBV12-3/TRBV12-4
CASSLRGEQYF,TGTGCCAGCAGCTTAAGAGGCGAGCAGTACTTC,TRBJ2-7,NA,many,TRBV7-6
CATSEDTTGELFF,TGTGCCACGTCGGAAGATACCACCGGGGAGCTGTTTTTT,TRBJ2-2,NA,many,TRBV24-1
CASSWTGGPNEKLFF,TGTGCCAGCAGTTGGACAGGGGGACCTAATGAAAAACTGTTTTTT,TRBJ1-4,TRBD1,NA,TRBV12-3/TRBV12-4
CASSPNPGGVETQYF,TGTGCCAGCAGCCCAAACCCCGGGGGGGTAGAGACCCAGTACTTC,TRBJ2-5,TRBD2,NA,TRBV5-5
CAIRTDTTYEQYF,TGTGCCATCAGGACGGACACAACCTACGAGCAGTACTTC,TRBJ2-7,NA,few,TRBV10-3
CASSEHGRLEAFF,TGTGCCAGCAGTGAGCACGGCAGGCTTGAAGCTTTCTTT,TRBJ1-1,NA,many,TRBV25-1
CASSSLNSPLHF,TGTGCCAGCAGCTCCCTAAATTCACCCCTCCACTTT,TRBJ1-6,NA,NA,TRBV7-9
CSAVDGARGYGYTF,TGCAGTGCTGTGGACGGTGCGCGGGGATATGGCTACACCTTC,TRBJ1-2,NA,NA,TRBV20-1
CSVGLAGGISYEQYF,TGCAGCGTGGGACTAGCGGGAGGGATCTCCTACGAGCAGTACTTC,TRBJ2-7,TRBD2,many,TRBV29-1
CATSVSEDYGYTF,TGTGCCACCAGTGTTTCGGAGGACTATGGCTACACCTTC,TRBJ1-2,NA,many,TRBV24-1
CASRDRGHLLSDTGELFF,TGTGCCAGCCGGGACAGGGGGCACTTATTGTCGGACACCGGGGAGCTGTTTTTT,TRBJ2-2,TRBD1,many,TRBV4-2
CAWSLGLAGEQYF,TGTGCCTGGAGTTTGGGACTAGCGGGAGAGCAGTACTTC,TRBJ2-7,TRBD2,many,TRBV30
CASSSDRESPEAFF,TGTGCCAGCAGCTCGGACAGGGAGTCTCCTGAAGCTTTCTTT,TRBJ1-1,TRBD1,many,TRBV12-3/TRBV12-4
CASRGQGAPNSPLHF,TGTGCCAGCAGGGGACAGGGGGCGCCTAATTCACCCCTCCACTTT,TRBJ1-6,TRBD1,few,TRBV4-2
CASTLDYRSHEQYF,TGTGCCAGCACCCTGGACTATCGCAGCCACGAGCAGTACTTC,TRBJ2-7,NA,many,TRBV6-1
CASRFDGNTIYF,TGTGCCAGTCGTTTTGATGGAAACACCATATATTTT,TRBJ1-3,NA,many,TRBV28
CASSYSESYEQYF,TGTGCCAGCAGTTACTCGGAAAGTTACGAGCAGTACTTC,TRBJ2-7,NA,many,TRBV6-5
CASSRTGGRGGEAFF,TGTGCCAGCTCTCGGACAGGGGGCCGGGGTGGTGAAGCTTTCTTT,TRBJ1-1,TRBD1,many,TRBV10-3
CASRWTEGRPQHF,TGTGCCAGCAGGTGGACGGAGGGACGTCCCCAGCATTTT,TRBJ1-5,NA,few,TRBV6-1
CASSYIRETQYF,TGTGCCAGCAGTTACATCAGGGAGACCCAGTACTTC,TRBJ2-5,NA,NA,TRBV6-6
CSASGGAYGYTF,TGCAGTGCTAGCGGGGGGGCCTATGGCTACACCTTC,TRBJ1-2,NA,many,TRBV20-1
CASSSGGGNYGYTF,TGTGCCAGCAGCTCCGGCGGGGGTAACTATGGCTACACCTTC,TRBJ1-2,NA,many,TRBV7-9
CASSLVVTYYGYTF,TGTGCCAGCAGCTTAGTGGTGACGTACTATGGCTACACCTTC,TRBJ1-2,NA,many,TRBV7-9
CASSPTGDGYTF,TGTGCCAGCAGCCCTACAGGGGACGGCTACACCTTC,TRBJ1-2,TRBD1,few,TRBV4-2
CSARESRGQNSPLHF,TGCAGTGCTAGAGAAAGCAGGGGGCAGAATTCACCCCTCCACTTT,TRBJ1-6,TRBD1,many,TRBV20-1